A selection of T cell receptor beta chains follows, all from one sample in a study of blood T cells in healthy people across ages. MiXCR, applied by TCRdb to the 5' RACE reads, yields one record per CDR3 protein. The table lists roughly 680,000 distinct CDR3 sequences, 20% to 25% of them singletons. Sequencing was carried out using blood. The receptors originated from a man between 65 and 79 years old in good health. Both conserved end residues are part of each CDR3. Each record gives: J gene, clone size, V gene, D gene, CDR3 protein, CDR3 DNA. The D gene is left open where the match is weak. Not all rows give a size; the values are once, few, many and, for expanded clones, a class.

TRBJ2-7 | NA | TRBV29-1 | TRBD1 | CSVTGTGNEQYF | TGCAGCGTAACAGGGACAGGGAACGAGCAGTACTTC
TRBJ2-1 | few | TRBV7-6 | TRBD2 | CASRRLAGLNEQFF | TGTGCCAGCAGACGACTAGCGGGGTTAAATGAGCAGTTCTTC
TRBJ1-1 | few | TRBV20-1 | TRBD1 | CSAEDRANTEAFF | TGCAGTGCTGAGGACAGGGCGAACACTGAAGCTTTCTTT
TRBJ2-7 | few | TRBV3-1 | TRBD2 | CTSSQDKTSGRRF | TGTACCAGCAGCCAAGATAAAACTAGCGGGAGGCGCTTC
TRBJ2-1 | NA | TRBV11-1 | TRBD1 | CASSLVDRGLNEQFF | TGTGCCAGCAGCTTGGTGGACAGGGGGTTAAATGAGCAGTTCTTC
TRBJ2-7 | few | TRBV28 | TRBD1 | CASSSQETGRNEQYF | TGTGCCAGCAGTTCCCAAGAGACAGGGCGGAACGAGCAGTACTTC
TRBJ2-5 | few | TRBV3-1 | TRBD2 | CASSQGLAGVGQETQYF | TGTGCCAGCAGCCAAGGCCTAGCGGGAGTGGGGCAAGAGACCCAGTACTTC
TRBJ2-2 | NA | TRBV7-6 | NA | CASRTLVGSGELFF | TGTGCCAGCAGGACCCTGGTCGGCTCCGGGGAGCTGTTTTTT
TRBJ2-1 | few | TRBV20-1 | TRBD2 | CSARILAGAYNEQFF | TGCAGTGCTCGGATACTAGCGGGGGCATACAATGAGCAGTTCTTC
TRBJ2-3 | few | TRBV4-3 | NA | CASSQELAAHGNTQYF | TGCGCCAGCAGCCAAGAGCTAGCTGCCCATGGGAATACGCAGTATTTT
TRBJ2-3 | NA | TRBV7-6 | TRBD2 | CASSLITGTSGTTDTQYF | TGTGCCAGCAGCTTAATTACCGGGACTAGCGGAACCACAGATACGCAGTATTTT
TRBJ2-5 | few | TRBV5-5 | NA | CASSWEFVGIKTQYF | TGTGCCAGCAGCTGGGAATTTGTGGGGATAAAGACCCAGTACTTC
TRBJ2-5 | few | TRBV5-1 | NA | CASSPARGGEETQYF | TGCGCCAGCAGTCCCGCCAGGGGAGGGGAAGAGACCCAGTACTTC
TRBJ2-1 | NA | TRBV9 | TRBD2 | CASSLGLAGPTGQFF | TGTGCCAGCAGCCTTGGACTAGCGGGGCCTACTGGGCAGTTCTTC
TRBJ2-5 | NA | TRBV20-1 | TRBD1 | CSARQTGRETQYF | TGCAGTGCTAGACAGACAGGGCGAGAGACCCAGTACTTC
TRBJ2-7 | NA | TRBV29-1 | TRBD1 | CSVPGQNYEQYF | TGCAGCGTACCGGGACAGAACTACGAGCAGTACTTC
TRBJ2-5 | many | TRBV20-1 | NA | CSASPFSQGQETQYF | TGCAGTGCTAGCCCCTTCTCGCAGGGTCAAGAGACCCAGTACTTC
TRBJ2-3 | few | TRBV9 | TRBD2 | CASSQVAGAGDTQYF | TGTGCCAGCAGCCAAGTAGCGGGAGCGGGAGATACGCAGTATTTT
TRBJ2-7 | few | TRBV25-1 | TRBD1 | CASSPLGGDSYEQYF | TGTGCCAGCAGTCCCCTAGGGGGCGACTCCTACGAGCAGTACTTC
TRBJ1-1 | NA | TRBV3-1 | TRBD1 | CASSREGAQTEAFF | TGTGCCAGCAGCCGGGAGGGGGCACAGACTGAAGCTTTCTTT
TRBJ2-7 | few | TRBV29-1 | TRBD2 | CSVEDPTSGSYDEQYF | TGCAGCGTTGAAGATCCCACTAGCGGGAGCTACGACGAGCAGTACTTC
TRBJ2-1 | many | TRBV3-1 | TRBD2 | CASSQRGLLNNEQFF | TGTGCCAGCAGCCAGCGGGGACTACTAAACAATGAGCAGTTCTTC
TRBJ2-2 | many | TRBV5-1 | NA | CASSFGSGTGELFF | TGCGCCAGCAGCTTCGGCTCGGGGACCGGGGAGCTGTTTTTT
TRBJ1-4 | NA | TRBV27 | NA | CASTSNSGKENEKLFF | TGTGCCAGCACTTCTAACTCCGGGAAGGAGAATGAAAAACTGTTTTTT
TRBJ2-5 | NA | TRBV24-1 | TRBD1 | CATSGTGVETQYF | TGTGCCACCAGTGGGACAGGGGTCGAGACCCAGTACTTC
TRBJ2-1 | NA | TRBV4-1 | TRBD2 | CASSQGSGGTYNEQFF | TGCGCCAGCAGCCAAGGGAGCGGGGGAACTTACAATGAGCAGTTCTTC
TRBJ1-2 | many | TRBV5-1 | NA | CASSPDGQPANYGYTF | TGCGCCAGCAGCCCGGACGGACAACCAGCTAACTATGGCTACACCTTC
TRBJ1-2 | NA | TRBV3-1 | TRBD1 | CASSQGTGGDGYTF | TGTGCCAGCAGCCAAGGGACAGGGGGCGATGGCTACACCTTC
TRBJ2-4 | few | TRBV14 | NA | CASSHGLKNIQYF | TGTGCCAGCAGCCACGGACTCAAAAACATTCAGTACTTC
TRBJ2-5 | NA | TRBV12-3/TRBV12-4 | NA | CASSSWEYQETQYF | TGTGCCAGCAGTTCTTGGGAGTACCAAGAGACCCAGTACTTC
TRBJ1-5 | few | TRBV15 | NA | CAASRGSGPNQPQHF | TGTGCCGCCAGCAGAGGTTCAGGCCCAAATCAGCCCCAGCATTTT
TRBJ1-3 | few | TRBV10-2 | TRBD1 | CASREGAGNTIYF | TGCGCCAGCAGGGAGGGGGCAGGAAACACCATATATTTT
TRBJ2-5 | many | TRBV5-8 | NA | CASSLVPLYQETQYF | TGTGCCAGCAGCTTGGTACCACTGTACCAAGAGACCCAGTACTTC
TRBJ2-3 | NA | TRBV6-1 | TRBD2 | CASSVFSGSLDTQYF | TGTGCCAGCAGTGTATTTAGCGGGAGTTTGGATACGCAGTATTTT
TRBJ1-4 | NA | TRBV6-1 | NA | CASSAPGSTNEKLFF | TGTGCCAGCAGTGCGCCGGGGTCAACTAATGAAAAACTGTTTTTT
TRBJ2-1 | NA | TRBV19 | NA | CASSIAVTYNEQFF | TGTGCCAGTAGTATAGCGGTAACCTACAATGAGCAGTTCTTC
TRBJ2-5 | NA | TRBV15 | NA | CATSRDRPKETQYF | TGTGCCACCAGCAGAGATAGACCAAAAGAGACCCAGTACTTC
TRBJ2-3 | few | TRBV5-1 | TRBD2 | CASGLGVSGGADTQYF | TGCGCCAGCGGACTAGGAGTTTCGGGAGGAGCAGATACGCAGTATTTT
TRBJ1-1 | NA | TRBV27 | NA | CASSFQGWAEAFF | TGTGCCAGCAGTTTCCAGGGGTGGGCTGAAGCTTTCTTT
TRBJ2-1 | NA | TRBV3-1 | NA | CASSQEGRGGAIEQFF | TGTGCCAGCAGCCAAGAGGGAAGAGGGGGGGCGATTGAGCAGTTCTTC
TRBJ2-3 | NA | TRBV28 | NA | CASTETEGQLTDTQCF | TGTGCCAGCACCGAAACTGAGGGACAACTCACAGATACGCAGTGTTTT
TRBJ2-7 | NA | TRBV9 | NA | CASSSGQAYEQNF | TGTGCCAGCAGCTCGGGACAAGCCTACGAGCAGAACTTC
TRBJ2-7 | NA | TRBV12-3/TRBV12-4 | TRBD1 | CASSPRPTGLHYEQYF | TGTGCCAGCAGTCCAAGACCGACAGGGCTGCACTACGAGCAGTACTTC
TRBJ2-5 | NA | TRBV25-1 | NA | CASSEYRTQETQYF | TGTGCCAGCAGTGAGTACAGGACCCAAGAGACCCAGTACTTC
TRBJ2-7 | few | TRBV7-6 | NA | CASSLSGDTHYEQYF | TGTGCCAGCAGCTTAAGCGGGGACACTCACTACGAGCAGTACTTC
TRBJ2-3 | NA | TRBV2 | TRBD1 | CASSETGGQITDTQYF | TGTGCCAGCAGTGAAACTGGGGGACAGATCACAGATACGCAGTATTTT
TRBJ2-5 | NA | TRBV7-9 | NA | CASSFGQTPQETQYF | TGTGCCAGCAGCTTCGGACAGACCCCCCAAGAGACCCAGTACTTC
TRBJ2-5 | NA | TRBV5-1 | TRBD2 | CASSAGTSGTFGETQYF | TGCGCCAGCAGCGCCGGGACTAGCGGGACGTTTGGAGAGACCCAGTACTTC
TRBJ2-3 | NA | TRBV7-9 | NA | CASGWRSYYRRDLADTQYF | TGTGCCAGCGGGTGGAGGTCTTACTATCGAAGGGATTTAGCAGATACGCAGTATTTT
TRBJ1-3 | few | TRBV20-1 | NA | CSAREQGPSGNTIYF | TGCAGTGCTAGAGAACAAGGCCCCTCTGGAAACACCATATATTTT
TRBJ2-1 | NA | TRBV12-3/TRBV12-4 | NA | CASREFNEQFF | TGTGCCAGCAGAGAGTTCAATGAGCAGTTCTTC
TRBJ1-6 | NA | TRBV7-9 | TRBD1 | CASSGPGTGDNSPLHF | TGTGCCAGCAGCGGCCCCGGGACAGGGGATAATTCACCCCTCCACTTT
TRBJ2-2 | NA | TRBV12-3/TRBV12-4 | NA | CASSSGQGDTGELFF | TGTGCCAGCAGTTCAGGACAAGGGGACACCGGGGAGCTGTTTTTT
TRBJ2-7 | NA | TRBV10-3 | NA | CAISESREEEQYF | TGTGCCATCAGTGAGTCAAGGGAGGAAGAGCAGTACTTC
TRBJ2-3 | NA | TRBV2 | NA | CATASEKGVTDTQYF | TGTGCCACCGCTAGCGAGAAGGGGGTCACAGATACGCAGTATTTT
TRBJ2-7 | NA | TRBV5-1 | NA | CASSLSAATYEQYF | TGCGCCAGCAGCTTGAGTGCAGCTACCTACGAGCAGTACTTC
TRBJ2-7 | NA | TRBV6-5 | NA | CASSVLSGEQYF | TGTGCCAGCAGTGTCTTATCGGGTGAGCAGTACTTC
TRBJ2-5 | few | TRBV6-1 | NA | CASSEWAVEFF | TGTGCCAGCAGTGAATGGGCCGTTGAGTTCTTC
TRBJ2-5 | NA | TRBV3-1 | NA | CASSQAGVAGETQYF | TGTGCCAGCAGCCAAGCCGGGGTCGCAGGAGAGACCCAGTACTTC